These 9 T cell receptor beta chains were all obtained from the same sample, sequenced in a study of cytomegalovirus exposure and HLA in healthy donors (dated by TCRdb to 2016 to 2017). Library construction relied on the immunoSEQ multiplex PCR assay. A mixture of 60 forward primers for TCR Vbeta segments and 13 reverse primers for TCR Jbeta segments was used in the multiplex PCR. TCRdb mirrors the immuneACCESS table, restricted to in-frame sequences. Some clones are absent from its copies; in checked studies, under half trace to an unresolved V gene, and the reason for the others is unknown. The sample profile shows 170,000 or so clones; 65% to 80% of them were found once. More than 0.55% of the sample is in the top ten clones. Sequencing was done on a sample of PBMCs. These receptors all stem from a woman aged 35 to 49 in good health and CMV-seronegative.

The chain employs TRBV6-1 and TRBJ1-2, with unresolved D. Trimming cost V 2 bases and J 2 bases, with 6 bases left between them. This CDR3 has 13 amino acids. Germline CDR1 is MNHNS and CDR2 is SASEGT. The DNA of the CDR3 is TGTGCCAGCAGTGAAAACTGGAACTATGGCTACACCTTC. Protein product: CASSENWNYGYTF.

This chain uses TRBV19 with TRBJ1-3; 9 bases map to TRBD1. CDR1 LNHDA and CDR2 SQIVND come from the germline V gene (reference sequence). This CDR3 spans 16 amino acids. Unmatched junction bases numbered 3, after V lost 2 bases and J lost 1 base. CDR3 region: CASSIRGQGSGNTIYF. CDR3 nucleotides: TGTGCCAGTAGTATACGGGGACAGGGTTCTGGAAACACCATATATTTT.

Concerning this clone itself: A read error may produce the germline difference seen at one junction end. The chain employs TRBV7-9 and TRBJ1-5; 12 bases line up with TRBD1. The CDR3 loop spans 18 amino acids. The V gene's germline CDR1 is SEHNR and CDR2 FQNEAQ (reference sequence). CDR3 sequence (DNA): TGTTCCAGCAGCCTGGGGACAGGGGGCCATTCGTTTGATCAGCCCCAGCATTTT. Amino acids: CSSSLGTGGHSFDQPQHF.

The CDR3 DNA reads TGTGCCAGCAGCCCCCAAGGGGGATTCCTGAGGGGGGAGCAGTACTTC. As protein: CASSPQGGFLRGEQYF. The chain uses TRBV28 and TRBJ2-7; tentatively, D is TRBD1 (6 bases). The CDR3 contains 16 residues. Trimming left V 6 bases short and J 7 bases short, with 25 bases between. The germline V gene encodes CDR1 MDHEN and CDR2 SYDVKM. The variable domain in full, completed from reference TRBV28 and TRBJ2-7, reads DVKVTQSSRYLVKRTGEKVFLECVQDMDHENMFWYRQDPGLGLRLIYFSYDVKMKEKGDIPEGYSVSREKKERFSLILESASTNQTSMYLCASSPQGGFLRGEQYFGPGTRLTVT.

CDR3 bases: TGTGCCAGCAGTTTAAGGGGGCCCGGGAATGAGCAGTTCTTC. As protein: CASSLRGPGNEQFF. J is TRBJ2-1 and V is TRBV27; TRBD1 agrees at 7 bases. Germline CDR1 is MNHEY and CDR2 is SMNVEV (reference sequence). The ends lost 2 bases at V and 7 bases at J; junction bases unmatched: 5. There are 14 residues in the CDR3.

This clone was picked up a small number of times. The rearrangement links TRBV5-5 to TRBJ1-5, with D unresolved. With 0 bases removed from V and 0 bases from J, the gap between germline ends came to 7 bases. The CDR3 totals 15 residues. In germline, CDR1 is SGHKS, CDR2 YYEKEE (reference sequence). CDR3 amino acids: CASSLGVSSNQPQHF. CDR3 nucleotides: TGTGCCAGCAGCTTGGGAGTCTCTAGCAATCAGCCCCAGCATTTT. Complete variable domain (other parts from reference TRBV5-5 and TRBJ1-5): DAGVTQSPTHLIKTRGQQVTLRCSPISGHKSVSWYQQVLGQGPQFIFQYYEKEERGRGNFPDRFSARQFPNYSSELNVNALLLGDSALYLCASSLGVSSNQPQHFGDGTRLSIL.

The chain uses TRBV11-2 and TRBJ2-7; 11 bases match TRBD1. Per germline, CDR1 SGHAT and CDR2 FQNNGV. This CDR3 is built from 16 residues. V trimming: 2 bases; J trimming: 6 bases; junction bases outside the gene matches: 9. In DNA, the CDR3 is TGTGCCAGCAGCTTAAGTAGGGACAGGGGGGTGGGCGAGCAGTACTTC. It yields the protein CASSLSRDRGVGEQYF.

J is TRBJ2-7 and V is TRBV10-3, with 12 bases fitting TRBD2. The germline V gene has CDR1 ENHRY and CDR2 SYGVKD. J lost 6 bases, V lost 4 bases, and 7 bases had no gene match. CDR3 size: 15 residues. The chain's CDR3 is CAISGRLAGAGEQYF. The CDR3 DNA is TGTGCCATCAGTGGGCGACTAGCGGGGGCCGGCGAGCAGTACTTC.

The chain's CDR3 is CASSYMPGRGLNEQYF. CDR3 nucleotide sequence: TGTGCCAGCAGCTACATGCCGGGCCGCGGGTTGAACGAGCAGTACTTC. V usage is TRBV7-2 and J usage is TRBJ2-7; perhaps TRBD2 as D (5 bases). V lost 4 bases, J lost 5 bases, and 21 bases lay in between. Germline V CDR1 and CDR2: SGHTA, FQGNSA. The CDR3 is 16 amino acids.